This is a list of T cell receptor beta chains from one sample in a study of persistence of HIV-infected CD4 T cells. The protocol was immunoSEQ multiplex PCR, while the TCRdb copy is restricted to in-frame clones and leaves out a portion. In the table there are tens of thousands of clones, around 80% of which are singletons. These receptors' antigens are unknown. Sequencing was performed on CD4+ T cells sorted from PBMCs after roughly 18-hour stimulation, taken from a patient who received antiretroviral therapy. All receptors derive from an adult man with HIV who was CMV-seropositive. Each CDR3 is given with its conserved first and last residue. The size entry is marked missing in some rows and otherwise reads once, few, many or a size class.

v_call: TRBV3-1/TRBV3-2
clone_size: NA
cdr3_aa: CASSQGMTGRQGGYTF

v_call: TRBV15
clone_size: NA
cdr3_aa: CATSNGGSSYEQYF

v_call: TRBV27
clone_size: NA
cdr3_aa: CASRGQGSSGNTIYF

v_call: TRBV4-2
clone_size: NA
cdr3_aa: CASSQSYGTSIGNQPQHF

v_call: TRBV6-5
clone_size: few
cdr3_aa: CASREGVGNTIYF

v_call: TRBV28
clone_size: NA
cdr3_aa: CATTLGYGYTF

v_call: TRBV5-1
clone_size: NA
cdr3_aa: CASSAEGLRDYGYTF

v_call: TRBV2
clone_size: NA
cdr3_aa: CASSGAEGGGYTF

v_call: TRBV28
clone_size: few
cdr3_aa: CASSLLAGQISGNTIYF

v_call: TRBV28
clone_size: NA
cdr3_aa: CASSSTAFFNNQPQHF

v_call: TRBV20-1
clone_size: NA
cdr3_aa: CSASALVATNEKLFF